The 17 T cell receptor beta chains below were found in one sample sequenced in a study of blood T cell repertoires in COVID-19. The table came from immunoSEQ multiplex PCR; TCRdb's copy has only in-frame clones and leaves some out. The table records about 140,000 clones, approximately 85% of them present only once. Material for sequencing was peripheral blood. All receptors come from a man aged 45-65 years with acute or convalescent COVID-19.

This chain uses TRBV5-1 with TRBJ2-1, with 11 nucleotides matching TRBD2. After removal of 6 bases from V and 7 bases from J, the junction contained 6 bases not matched to a gene. From germline, CDR1 is SGHRS and CDR2 YFSETQ. The CDR3 length is 14 residues. The CDR3 bases are TGCGCCAGCAAGACTAGCGGGGAAATGAATGAGCAGTTCTTC. Residues: CASKTSGEMNEQFF. Together with reference TRBV5-1 and TRBJ2-1, the CDR3 gives the full variable domain: KAGVTQTPRYLIKTRGQQVTLSCSPISGHRSVSWYQQTPGQGLQFLFEYFSETQRNKGNFPGRFSGRQFSNSRSEMNVSTLELGDSALYLCASKTSGEMNEQFFGPGTRLTVL.

J is TRBJ1-6 and V is TRBV27; D call uncertain. Germline V gene lookup returns CDR1 MNHEY and CDR2 SMNVEV (reference sequence). CDR3 length equals 15 residues. V shed 5 bases and J shed 7 bases, with 15 bases lying between them. In DNA form, the CDR3 reads TGTGCCAGCAGTCTCGGAGGTCGGAACAATTCACCCCTCCACTTT. Translation gives CASSLGGRNNSPLHF.

The chain carries TRBV12-3 or TRBV12-4 and TRBJ2-1; D is perhaps TRBD2 (6 bases). This CDR3 is built from 13 residues. The V gene lost 3 bases and the J gene lost 11 bases, with 14 bases spanning the gap. CDR3 DNA: TGTGCCAGCAGTTTCGGCGGGGCCGGGAAGCAGTTCTTC. It yields the protein CASSFGGAGKQFF.

The chain links TRBV12-5 to TRBJ1-4, with 10 bases fitting TRBD1. The CDR3 consists of 16 residues. V trimming: 4 bases; J trimming: 0 bases; junction bases outside the gene matches: 2. Germline-derived CDR1 and CDR2 are LGHNT and FRNRAP. CDR3 coding DNA: TGTGCTAGTGGTTCCGGGACAGGGGCAACTAATGAAAAACTGTTTTTT. Translation: CASGSGTGATNEKLFF.

The chain has TRBV10-3 and TRBJ2-3; 8 positions match TRBD1. There are 13 residues in the CDR3. With 6 bases clipped from V and 6 bases from J, the junction kept 5 bases outside the gene matches. CDR1 and CDR2 from the germline V gene are ENHRY and SYGVKD. The CDR3 here is CAIRRTGPDTQYF. The CDR3 nucleotides are TGTGCCATCAGAAGGACAGGGCCGGATACGCAGTATTTT.

V usage is TRBV28 and J usage is TRBJ2-7; a weak D match, TRBD2 (6 bases). The germline V gene has CDR1 MDHEN and CDR2 SYDVKM. Trimming took off 0 bases at V and 6 bases at J, with 9 bases between the two ends. CDR3 size: 13 residues. The CDR3 sequence: CASSLWRGGEQYF. The CDR3 DNA follows: TGTGCCAGCAGTTTATGGCGGGGAGGCGAGCAGTACTTC. Using reference TRBV28 and TRBJ2-7 for the parts outside the CDR3, the full variable domain is DVKVTQSSRYLVKRTGEKVFLECVQDMDHENMFWYRQDPGLGLRLIYFSYDVKMKEKGDIPEGYSVSREKKERFSLILESASTNQTSMYLCASSLWRGGEQYFGPGTRLTVT.

This chain joins TRBV7-9 and TRBJ2-3; maybe TRBD1 (5 bases). The V end was cut by 7 bases, the J end by 4 bases, with 12 bases between. Germline V gene sequence: CDR1 SEHNR, CDR2 FQNEAQ (reference sequence). This CDR3 spans 13 amino acids. The chain's CDR3 is CASKQGFADTQYF. The CDR3 DNA sequence: TGTGCCAGCAAGCAGGGTTTCGCAGATACGCAGTATTTT.

The genes are TRBV11-2 and TRBJ1-5, with 7 bases aligning to TRBD1. CDR3 size: 15 residues. With 1 base clipped from V and 5 bases from J, the junction kept 5 bases outside the gene matches. CDR1 and CDR2 (germline): SGHAT, FQNNGV. This CDR3 reads CASSLGGGGDQPQHF. The CDR3 region has the DNA TGTGCCAGCAGCTTAGGAGGGGGCGGGGATCAGCCCCAGCATTTT.

DNA of the CDR3: TGTGCCAGTTCCGGGACAGGGAATGAAAAACTGTTTTTT. It codes for CASSGTGNEKLFF. The chain employs TRBV7-8 and TRBJ1-4, with TRBD1 identical over 9 bases. Per the germline V gene, CDR1 is SGHVS and CDR2 is FQNEAQ. Trimming removed 9 bases from V and 5 bases from J; junction bases left unmatched: 4. The CDR3 is 13 amino acids.

This chain connects TRBV11-3 to TRBJ2-1; TRBD1 agrees at 7 bases. The CDR3 spans 17 residues. The J segment lost 0 bases and the V segment lost 5 bases, leaving 10 bases of the junction unmatched. In germline, CDR1 is SGHNT, CDR2 YENEEA. The CDR3 loop is CASSKNTGVGSYNEQFF. CDR3 nucleotide sequence: TGTGCCAGCAGCAAAAACACAGGGGTTGGCTCCTACAATGAGCAGTTCTTC.

The J gene is TRBJ2-7, the V gene TRBV6-5; 12 bases are a match to TRBD1. The CDR3 covers 13 residues. Germline V gene sequence: CDR1 MNHEY, CDR2 SVGAGI. V lost 6 bases, J lost 6 bases, and 3 bases stayed unmatched. Here the CDR3 DNA reads TGTGCCAGCAGCGGGACAGGGGGCGGCGAGCAGTACTTC. Translated: CASSGTGGGEQYF.

The chain has TRBV2 and TRBJ2-7, with 7 bases that match TRBD1. The CDR3 loop spans 14 amino acids. Germline CDR1 reads SNHLY; CDR2 reads FYNNEI. V was clipped by 9 bases and J by 5 bases; unmatched bases: 13. CDR3 protein: CASSSGTGVDEQYF. CDR3 nucleotides: TGTGCCAGTTCGTCCGGAACAGGGGTCGACGAGCAGTACTTC.

This clone was seen a handful of times. CDR3 bases: TGCGCCAGCAGCCAAGGGACCGTGACTAGCGGGTCCTCCTACGAGCAGTACTTC. Encoded protein: CASSQGTVTSGSSYEQYF. This chain joins TRBV4-1 and TRBJ2-7, with 10 positions matching TRBD2. Germline lookup yields CDR1 MGHRA and CDR2 YSYEKL. V dropped 1 base and J dropped 0; count of bases not matched to a gene: 9. This CDR3 has 18 residues.

This clone occurred once. This CDR3 reads CAISEDSSNSPLHF. The CDR3 nucleotides read TGTGCCATCAGTGAGGACTCCTCAAATTCACCCCTCCACTTT. V is TRBV10-3 and J is TRBJ1-6; no reliable D call. Trimming removed 2 bases at V and 7 bases at J, with 9 bases between. There are 14 residues in the CDR3. Looked up from germline, CDR1 is ENHRY and CDR2 is SYGVKD.

The V gene is TRBV29-1, the J gene TRBJ2-7; D gene unclear. Trimming left V 3 bases short and J 6 bases short, with 6 bases between. Germline values: CDR1 SQVTM, CDR2 ANQGSEA. The CDR3 length is 10 residues. The CDR3 nucleotides are TGCAGCGTTGACTCCGGCGAGCAGTACTTC. It translates to CSVDSGEQYF.

The rearrangement uses TRBV14 and TRBJ1-2; weak D call: TRBD1 (5 bases). Trimming left V 1 base short and J 0 bases short, with 9 bases between. In germline, CDR1 is SGHDN, CDR2 FVKESK. This CDR3 contains 15 residues. The CDR3: CASSQAGEANYGYTF. CDR3 in DNA: TGTGCCAGCAGCCAAGCGGGGGAGGCTAACTATGGCTACACCTTC.

The chain is built from TRBV2 and TRBJ1-5; D gene uncertain. Trimming left V 6 bases short and J 9 bases short, with 15 bases between. Germline CDR1 is SNHLY and CDR2 is FYNNEI. The CDR3 is 13 residues long. For the CDR3, the DNA is TGTGCCAGCAGCGCGGTGGAACTTCGGCCCCAGCATTTT. Translated, it gives CASSAVELRPQHF.